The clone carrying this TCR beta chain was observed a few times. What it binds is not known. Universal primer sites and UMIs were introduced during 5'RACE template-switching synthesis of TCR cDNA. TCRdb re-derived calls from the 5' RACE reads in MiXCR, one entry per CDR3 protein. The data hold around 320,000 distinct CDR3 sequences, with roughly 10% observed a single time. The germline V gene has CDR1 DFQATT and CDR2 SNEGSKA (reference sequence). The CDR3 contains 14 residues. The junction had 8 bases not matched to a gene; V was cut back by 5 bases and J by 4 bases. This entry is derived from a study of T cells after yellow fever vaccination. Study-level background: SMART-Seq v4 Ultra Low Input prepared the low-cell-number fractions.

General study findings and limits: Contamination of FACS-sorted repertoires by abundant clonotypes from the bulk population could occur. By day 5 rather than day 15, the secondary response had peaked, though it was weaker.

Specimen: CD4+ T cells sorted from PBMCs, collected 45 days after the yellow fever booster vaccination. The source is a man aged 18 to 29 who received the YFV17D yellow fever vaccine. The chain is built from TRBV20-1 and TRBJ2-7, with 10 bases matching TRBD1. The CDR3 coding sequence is TGCAGTGCTTACCCCGGGACAGGGGAATACGAGCAGTACTTC. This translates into CSAYPGTGEYEQYF.